These 7 T cell receptor beta chains were sequenced from one sample in a study of regulatory T cells in long-lasting Graves disease (dated by TCRdb to the early 2020s). In light of the paper, this sample's time point label describes: persistent/refractory GD, antithyroid drugs over 5 years with positive TRAb. For both TCR sequencing and RNA sequencing, RNA was extracted from PBMCs using TRIzol. Libraries were made using multiplex PCR. Sequencing was carried out with an Illumina HiSeq 4000. CDR3 regions were amplified by Arm-PCR with iRepertoire HTBI primers to construct TCR beta libraries. TCRdb cleaned the public reads at Q25 with fastp, built clones with MiXCR and kept in-frame beta chains. CDR3 protein sequences are deduplicated, and each keeps its most common genes and DNA. The sample has fewer than 450,000 distinct CDR3 sequences on record, 20% to 30% of them singletons. Of the sample, around 24% falls within the top ten clones.

The sequences come from peripheral blood mononuclear cells (PBMCs), collected when the disease was refractory, from a patient treated with antithyroid drugs. These receptors all come from a female donor with Graves disease.

In regard to this clonotype: At one end the junction does not follow the germline gene, possibly because of a read error. This rearrangement joins TRBV19 to TRBJ2-5; D is possibly TRBD2 (5 bases). This CDR3 comprises 15 residues. Germline CDR1 reads LNHDA; CDR2 reads SQIVND (reference sequence). The CDR3 DNA reads as TGTGCTAGTAGGGAAGGGAGACGTGCGCAAGAGACCCAGTACTTC. Translated, it gives CASREGRRAQETQYF.

This clonotype has more than one count but fewer than ten. The CDR3 region has the DNA TGTGCCAGCAGTCCTAGAGGGGCAGGGCAACCCGGGGAGCTGTTTTTT. This translates into CASSPRGAGQPGELFF. The chain joins TRBV28 to TRBJ2-2, with D perhaps given as TRBD1 or TRBD2 (5 bases each). V lost 5 bases to trimming and J lost 6 bases, with 19 bases between them. The germline gives CDR1 MDHEN, CDR2 SYDVKM. CDR3 size: 16 residues.

The CDR3 DNA sequence: TGTGCCATCAGTGACTCCGGCGCCGGGGCCAACGTCCTGACTTTC. Translating gives CAISDSGAGANVLTF. V usage is TRBV10-3 and J usage is TRBJ2-6; D remains ambiguous. V shed 3 bases and J shed 4 bases, with 10 bases lying between them. Per the germline V gene, CDR1 is ENHRY and CDR2 is SYGVKD. This CDR3 spans 15 amino acids.

In regard to this clonotype: Given a much more abundant clone one base away, this may be a read error. The chain carries TRBV6-2 or TRBV6-3 and TRBJ1-1; D may be TRBD1 (6 bases). CDR3 length: 15 residues. The germline gives CDR1 MNHEY, CDR2 SVGEGT. Trimming shortened V by 7 bases and J by 6 bases, and 21 bases separated the two germline ends. As DNA, the CDR3 is TGTGCCAGCATCAACTCTCCCAACGGGGGCGCTGAAGCTTTCTTT. Its translation is CASINSPNGGAEAFF.

This clonotype has only a few counts. The CDR3 is CASSPQFFENTEAFF. CDR3 nucleotides: TGTGCCAGCAGCCCCCAATTCTTCGAAAACACTGAAGCTTTCTTT. This chain connects TRBV7-9 to TRBJ1-1; D is unclear. The CDR3 runs 15 residues. Per germline, CDR1 SEHNR and CDR2 FQNEAQ (reference sequence). V was shortened by 5 bases and J by 2 bases, with 15 bases between the two germline ends.

This clonotype was observed a handful of times. V is TRBV19 and J is TRBJ2-7, with D unresolved. CDR1 LNHDA and CDR2 SQIVND come from the germline V gene (reference sequence). Trimming cost V 5 bases and J 3 bases, with 17 bases left between them. CDR3 length: 15 residues. This chain's CDR3 is CASSLGRPGNYEQYF. CDR3 DNA: TGTGCCAGTAGTCTCGGTCGGCCTGGGAACTACGAGCAGTACTTC.

The chain links TRBV6-2 or TRBV6-3 to TRBJ2-1; 8 positions match TRBD1. Unmatched junction bases numbered 0, after V lost 2 bases and J lost 0 bases. Germline-derived CDR1 and CDR2 are MNHEY and SVGEGT. The CDR3 totals 15 residues. The CDR3: CASSYDRGSYNEQFF. For the CDR3, the DNA is TGTGCCAGCAGTTACGACAGGGGCTCCTACAATGAGCAGTTCTTC.